The 7 T cell receptor beta chains below were found in one sample sequenced in a study of T cell responses to AZD1222 COVID-19 vaccine. Using immunoSEQ multiplex PCR, the repertoire was profiled, and TCRdb retains in-frame clones only, with some absent. The profile covers about 130,000 clones, with approximately 86% appearing a single time and around 5.3% taken by the ten largest. The sequencing used peripheral blood, collected 28 days after the second AZD1222 dose. These receptors were collected from an adult who received the AZD1222 COVID-19 vaccine.

This clone was seen a single time. The chain joins TRBV7-9 to TRBJ1-2; unclear D gene. V lost 1 base and J 8 bases, leaving 8 bases between the germline ends. Looked up from germline, CDR1 is SEHNR and CDR2 is FQNEAQ (reference sequence). This CDR3 is 12 amino acids long. CDR3 nucleotide sequence: TGTGCCAGCAGCTTAGAACTTCCGGGCTACACCTTC. Translated, it gives CASSLELPGYTF.

In its sample, this clone was seen a few times. This sequence joins TRBV7-8 and TRBJ2-2; D not certain. The CDR3 extends over 18 amino acids. The V gene lost 1 base and the J gene lost 0 bases, with 15 bases spanning the gap. Germline V lookup: CDR1 SGHVS, CDR2 FQNEAQ. CDR3 region: CASSLGRLGITNTGELFF. Here the CDR3 DNA reads TGTGCCAGCAGCTTAGGGCGGTTAGGGATAACGAACACCGGGGAGCTGTTTTTT.

The CDR3 loop is CASTSGYSEAFF. CDR3 sequence (DNA): TGTGCCAGCACTTCTGGGTACAGTGAAGCTTTCTTT. The chain combines TRBV27 with TRBJ1-1; D call uncertain. The CDR3 totals 12 residues. The germline V gene has CDR1 MNHEY and CDR2 SMNVEV (reference sequence). V lost 7 bases, J lost 7 bases, and 13 bases lay in between.

The chain couples TRBV27 to TRBJ1-4; D is undetermined. V gave up 2 bases and J gave up 8 bases, with 9 bases separating them. The germline gives CDR1 MNHEY, CDR2 SMNVEV (reference sequence). The CDR3 consists of 13 residues. CDR3 residues: CASSLVGGEKLFF. CDR3 DNA: TGTGCCAGCAGTTTAGTGGGAGGGGAAAAACTGTTTTTT. Complete variable domain (other parts from reference TRBV27 and TRBJ1-4): EAQVTQNPRYLITVTGKKLTVTCSQNMNHEYMSWYRQDPGLGLRQIYYSMNVEVTDKGDVPEGYKVSRKEKRNFPLILESPSPNQTSLYFCASSLVGGEKLFFGSGTQLSVL.

V usage is TRBV6-5 and J usage is TRBJ1-2; TRBD1 might be the D (6 bases). The CDR3 covers 12 residues. The V gene lost 7 bases and the J gene lost 7 bases, with 13 bases spanning the gap. CDR1 and CDR2 from the germline V gene are MNHEY and SVGAGI. The CDR3 sequence: CASTTTGFGYTF. The CDR3 DNA follows: TGTGCCAGCACCACCACAGGGTTTGGCTACACCTTC.

The V gene is TRBV15, the J gene TRBJ2-3; 10 bases align to TRBD2. This CDR3 spans 18 amino acids. Looked up from germline, CDR1 is LNHNV and CDR2 is YYDKDF (reference sequence). With 6 bases clipped from V and 2 bases from J, the junction kept 14 bases outside the gene matches. CDR3 loop: CATSAIPGLALSTDTQYF. For the CDR3, the DNA is TGTGCCACCAGTGCTATTCCGGGACTAGCGTTGTCCACAGATACGCAGTATTTT.

This clone was detected only once. The V call is TRBV20-1, the J call TRBJ2-3; D is possibly TRBD2 (6 bases). The V end was cut by 3 bases, the J end by 7 bases, with 14 bases between. In germline, CDR1 is DFQATT, CDR2 SNEGSKA (reference sequence). The CDR3 is made up of 13 amino acids. CDR3 residues: CSASPSGVNTQYF. The DNA for the CDR3 is TGCAGTGCTAGTCCCTCGGGAGTAAATACGCAGTATTTT.